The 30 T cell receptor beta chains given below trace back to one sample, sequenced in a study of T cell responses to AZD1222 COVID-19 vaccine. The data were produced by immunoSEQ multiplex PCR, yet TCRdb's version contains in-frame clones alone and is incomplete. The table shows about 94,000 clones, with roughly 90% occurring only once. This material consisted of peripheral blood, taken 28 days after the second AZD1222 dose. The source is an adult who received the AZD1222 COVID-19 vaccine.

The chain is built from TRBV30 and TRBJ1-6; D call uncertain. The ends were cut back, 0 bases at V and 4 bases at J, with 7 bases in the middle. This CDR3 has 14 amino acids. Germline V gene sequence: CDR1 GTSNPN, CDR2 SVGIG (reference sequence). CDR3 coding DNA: TGTGCCTGGAGTGTACTGCCTTATAATTCACCCCTCCACTTT. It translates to CAWSVLPYNSPLHF. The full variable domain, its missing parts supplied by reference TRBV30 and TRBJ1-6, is SQTIHQWPATLVQPVGSPLSLECTVEGTSNPNLYWYRQAAGRGLQLLFYSVGIGQISSEVPQNLSASRPQDRQFILSSKKLLLSDSGFYLCAWSVLPYNSPLHFGNGTRLTVT.

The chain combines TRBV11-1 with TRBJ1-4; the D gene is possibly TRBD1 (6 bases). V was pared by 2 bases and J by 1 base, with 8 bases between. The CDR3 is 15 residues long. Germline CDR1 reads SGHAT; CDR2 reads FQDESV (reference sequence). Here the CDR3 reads CASSLQGKTNEKLFF. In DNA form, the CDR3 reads TGTGCCAGCAGCTTACAGGGGAAAACTAATGAAAAACTGTTTTTT.

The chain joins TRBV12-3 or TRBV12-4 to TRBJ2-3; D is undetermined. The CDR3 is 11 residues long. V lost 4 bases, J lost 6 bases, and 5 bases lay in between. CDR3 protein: CASSWSDTQYF. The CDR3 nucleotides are TGTGCCAGCAGTTGGTCCGATACGCAGTATTTT.

CDR3 sequence (DNA): TGCAGCGTTGATGAGAGGAGCGGGAACTATGGCTACACCTTC. This gives the protein CSVDERSGNYGYTF. The chain couples TRBV29-1 to TRBJ1-2; D is ambiguous. Between the trimmed V and J ends, which lost 3 bases and 2 bases, there was a span of 13 bases. Germline-derived CDR1 and CDR2 are SQVTM and ANQGSEA. CDR3 length equals 14 residues.

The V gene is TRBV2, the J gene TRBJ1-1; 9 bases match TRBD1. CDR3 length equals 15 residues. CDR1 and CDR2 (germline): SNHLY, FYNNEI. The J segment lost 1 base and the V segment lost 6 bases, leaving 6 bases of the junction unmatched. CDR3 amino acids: CASRETGGSNTEAFF. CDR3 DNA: TGTGCCAGCAGGGAGACAGGGGGGTCGAACACTGAAGCTTTCTTT.

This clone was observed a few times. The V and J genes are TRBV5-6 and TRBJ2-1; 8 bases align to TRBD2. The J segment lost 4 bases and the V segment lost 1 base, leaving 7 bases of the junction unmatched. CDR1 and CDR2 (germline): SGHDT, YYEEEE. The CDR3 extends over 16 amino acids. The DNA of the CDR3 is TGTGCCAGCAGCTTGCCAGGCGGGGGGAAATACAATGAGCAGTTCTTC. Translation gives CASSLPGGGKYNEQFF.

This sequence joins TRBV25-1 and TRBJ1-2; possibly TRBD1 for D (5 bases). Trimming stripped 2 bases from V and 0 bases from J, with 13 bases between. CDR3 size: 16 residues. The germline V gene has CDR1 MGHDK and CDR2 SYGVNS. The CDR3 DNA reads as TGTGCCAGCAGTGAACTCGGGACGGAAGCTAACTATGGCTACACCTTC. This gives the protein CASSELGTEANYGYTF.

The CDR3 bases are TGTGCCTGGGAACAGGGGGCGCGCGGAAACACCATATATTTT. It yields the protein CAWEQGARGNTIYF. The chain links TRBV30 to TRBJ1-3; 9 bases agree with TRBD1. V trimming: 5 bases; J trimming: 4 bases; junction bases outside the gene matches: 6. CDR1 and CDR2 from the germline V gene are GTSNPN and SVGIG (reference sequence). The CDR3 has 14 residues.

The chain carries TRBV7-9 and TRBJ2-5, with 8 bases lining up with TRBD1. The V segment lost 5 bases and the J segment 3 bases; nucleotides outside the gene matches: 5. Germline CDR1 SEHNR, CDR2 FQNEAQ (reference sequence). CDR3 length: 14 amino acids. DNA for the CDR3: TGTGCCAGCAGCCCGAACAGGGGGAAAGAGACCCAGTACTTC. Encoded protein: CASSPNRGKETQYF. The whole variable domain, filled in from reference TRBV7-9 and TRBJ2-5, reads DTGVSQNPRHKITKRGQNVTFRCDPISEHNRLYWYRQTLGQGPEFLTYFQNEAQLEKSRLLSDRFSAERPKGSFSTLEIQRTEQGDSAMYLCASSPNRGKETQYFGPGTRLLVL.

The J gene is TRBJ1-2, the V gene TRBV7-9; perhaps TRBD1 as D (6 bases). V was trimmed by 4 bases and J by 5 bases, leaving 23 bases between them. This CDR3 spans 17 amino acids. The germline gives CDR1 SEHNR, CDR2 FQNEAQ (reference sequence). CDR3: CASSSLERGRAGYGYTF. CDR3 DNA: TGTGCCAGCAGCTCCTTGGAACGGGGGCGCGCTGGGTATGGCTACACCTTC.

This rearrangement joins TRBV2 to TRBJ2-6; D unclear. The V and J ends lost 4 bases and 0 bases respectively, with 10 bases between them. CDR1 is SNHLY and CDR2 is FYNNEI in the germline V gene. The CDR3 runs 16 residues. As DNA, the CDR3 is TGTGCCAGCAGTGTTTCACGGAGCTCTGGGGCCAACGTCCTGACTTTC. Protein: CASSVSRSSGANVLTF.

The CDR3 reads CASSERGDTQYF. In DNA, the CDR3 is TGTGCCAGCAGTGAGCGCGGTGATACGCAGTATTTT. This sequence joins TRBV11-3 and TRBJ2-3, with unresolved D. Trimming left V 6 bases short and J 6 bases short, with 10 bases between. The germline gives CDR1 SGHNT, CDR2 YENEEA. CDR3 length: 12 residues.

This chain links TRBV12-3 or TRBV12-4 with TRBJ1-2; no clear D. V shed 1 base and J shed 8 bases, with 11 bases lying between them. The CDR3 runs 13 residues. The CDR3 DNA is TGTGCCAGCAGTTTAGAGTCGGGGTCGGGCTACACCTTC. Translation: CASSLESGSGYTF.

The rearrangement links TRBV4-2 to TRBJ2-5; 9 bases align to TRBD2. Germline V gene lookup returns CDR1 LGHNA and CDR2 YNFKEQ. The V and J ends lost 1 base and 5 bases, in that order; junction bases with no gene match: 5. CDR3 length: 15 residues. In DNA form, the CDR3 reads TGTGCCAGCAGCCAAGTAGCGGGAGAGCTGGAGACCCAGTACTTC. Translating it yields CASSQVAGELETQYF.

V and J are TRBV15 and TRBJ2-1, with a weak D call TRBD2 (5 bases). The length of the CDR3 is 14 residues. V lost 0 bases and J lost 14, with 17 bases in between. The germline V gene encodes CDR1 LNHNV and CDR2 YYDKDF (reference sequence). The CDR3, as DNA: TGTGCCACCAGCAGAGATGGAGGCCTTGGCGAGGAGTTCTTC. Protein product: CATSRDGGLGEEFF.

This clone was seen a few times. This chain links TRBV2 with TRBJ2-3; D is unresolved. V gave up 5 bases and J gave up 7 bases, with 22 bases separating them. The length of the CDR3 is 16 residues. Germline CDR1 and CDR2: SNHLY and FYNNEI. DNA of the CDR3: TGTGCCAGCAGTTCCCCACTCTGGAATAGAGAAAATACGCAGTATTTT. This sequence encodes CASSSPLWNRENTQYF. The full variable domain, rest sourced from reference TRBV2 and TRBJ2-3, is EPEVTQTPSHQVTQMGQEVILRCVPISNHLYFYWYRQILGQKVEFLVSFYNNEISEKSEIFDDQFSVERPDGSNFTLKIRSTKLEDSAMYFCASSSPLWNRENTQYFGPGTRLTVL.

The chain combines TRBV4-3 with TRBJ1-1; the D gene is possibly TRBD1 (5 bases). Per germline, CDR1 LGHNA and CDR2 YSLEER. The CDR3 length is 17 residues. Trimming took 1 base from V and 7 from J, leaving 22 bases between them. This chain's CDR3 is CASSQGGGALRPFEAFF. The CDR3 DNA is TGCGCCAGCAGCCAAGGAGGCGGGGCCCTACGACCCTTTGAAGCTTTCTTT.

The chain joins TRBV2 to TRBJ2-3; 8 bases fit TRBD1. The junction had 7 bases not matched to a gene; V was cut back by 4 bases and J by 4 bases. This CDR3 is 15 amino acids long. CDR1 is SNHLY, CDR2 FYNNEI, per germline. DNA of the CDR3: TGTGCCAGCAGTGTAGGAGACAGGGGTTCAGATACGCAGTATTTT. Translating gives CASSVGDRGSDTQYF.

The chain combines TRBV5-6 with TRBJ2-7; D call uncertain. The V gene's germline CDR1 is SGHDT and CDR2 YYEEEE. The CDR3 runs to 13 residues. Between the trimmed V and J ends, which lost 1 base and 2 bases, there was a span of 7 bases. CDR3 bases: TGTGCCAGCAGCTTGATGGGTCCCTACGAGCAGTACTTC. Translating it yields CASSLMGPYEQYF.

The CDR3, as DNA: TGTGCCAGCAGCCCGAAGAGAGGGGGCAACTATGGCTACACCTTC. Encoded protein: CASSPKRGGNYGYTF. This rearrangement joins TRBV7-2 to TRBJ1-2, with TRBD1 matching over 7 bases. The CDR3 has 15 residues. The trim removed 5 bases at V and 2 bases at J, leaving 8 bases unmatched. CDR1 and CDR2 from the germline V gene are SGHTA and FQGNSA.

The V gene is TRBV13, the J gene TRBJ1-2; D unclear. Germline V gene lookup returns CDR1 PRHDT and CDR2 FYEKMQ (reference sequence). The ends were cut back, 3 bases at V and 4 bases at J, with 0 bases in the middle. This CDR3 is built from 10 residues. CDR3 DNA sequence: TGTGCCAGCAGCTTCTATGGCTACACCTTC. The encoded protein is CASSFYGYTF.

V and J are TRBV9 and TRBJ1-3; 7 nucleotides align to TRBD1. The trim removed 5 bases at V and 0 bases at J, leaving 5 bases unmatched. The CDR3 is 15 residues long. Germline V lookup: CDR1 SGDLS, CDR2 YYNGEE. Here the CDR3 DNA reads TGTGCCAGCAGGGAGGGGGCTTACTCTGGAAACACCATATATTTT. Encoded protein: CASREGAYSGNTIYF.

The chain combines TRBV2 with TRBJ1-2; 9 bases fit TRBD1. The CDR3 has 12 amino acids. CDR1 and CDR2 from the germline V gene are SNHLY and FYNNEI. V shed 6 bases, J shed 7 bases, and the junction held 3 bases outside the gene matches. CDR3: CASSTGGGGYTF. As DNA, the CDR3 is TGTGCCAGCAGCACAGGGGGCGGTGGCTACACCTTC.

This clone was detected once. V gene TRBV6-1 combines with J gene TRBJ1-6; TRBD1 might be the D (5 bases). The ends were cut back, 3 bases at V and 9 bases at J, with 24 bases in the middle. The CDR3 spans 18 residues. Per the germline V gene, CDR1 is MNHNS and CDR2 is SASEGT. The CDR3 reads CASSERGTNSIRSSPLHF. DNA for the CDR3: TGTGCCAGCAGTGAGCGAGGGACGAACAGTATCCGGAGTTCACCCCTCCACTTT.

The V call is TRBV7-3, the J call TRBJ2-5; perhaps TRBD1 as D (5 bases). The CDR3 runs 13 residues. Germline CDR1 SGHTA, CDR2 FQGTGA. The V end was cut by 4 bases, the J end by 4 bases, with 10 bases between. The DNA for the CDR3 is TGTGCCAGCAGCTATTCAGGGCGAGAGACCCAGTACTTC. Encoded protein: CASSYSGRETQYF.

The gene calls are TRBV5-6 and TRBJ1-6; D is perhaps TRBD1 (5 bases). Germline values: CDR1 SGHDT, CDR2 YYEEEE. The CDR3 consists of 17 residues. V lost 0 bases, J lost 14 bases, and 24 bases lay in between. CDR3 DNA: TGTGCCAGCAGCTTGGATGGGGGACGGTCCTCCATTAGGGCCCTCCACTTT. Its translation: CASSLDGGRSSIRALHF.

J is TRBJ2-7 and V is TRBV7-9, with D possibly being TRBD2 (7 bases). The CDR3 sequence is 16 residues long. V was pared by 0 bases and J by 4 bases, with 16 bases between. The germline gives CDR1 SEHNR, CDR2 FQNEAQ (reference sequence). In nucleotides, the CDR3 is TGTGCCAGCAGCTTAGCCCGGGGGGCGTATAGTTACGAGCAGTACTTC. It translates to CASSLARGAYSYEQYF.

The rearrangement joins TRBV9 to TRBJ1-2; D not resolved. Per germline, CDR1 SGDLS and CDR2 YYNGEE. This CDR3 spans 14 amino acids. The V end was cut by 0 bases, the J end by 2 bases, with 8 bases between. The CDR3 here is CASSVEIGNYGYTF. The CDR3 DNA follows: TGTGCCAGCAGCGTAGAAATCGGAAACTATGGCTACACCTTC.

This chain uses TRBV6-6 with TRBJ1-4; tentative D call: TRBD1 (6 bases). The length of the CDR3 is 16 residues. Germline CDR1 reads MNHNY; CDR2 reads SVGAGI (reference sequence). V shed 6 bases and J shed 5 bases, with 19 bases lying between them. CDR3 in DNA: TGTGCCAGCAGCCCCAAGACAGGTCTAAAAAATGAAAAACTGTTTTTT. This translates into CASSPKTGLKNEKLFF.

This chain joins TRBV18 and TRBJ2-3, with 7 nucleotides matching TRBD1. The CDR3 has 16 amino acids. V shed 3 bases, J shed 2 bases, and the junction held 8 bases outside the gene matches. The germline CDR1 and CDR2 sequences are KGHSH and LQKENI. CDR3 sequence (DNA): TGTGCCAGCTCACCTGCTAGGGGGCAGATCACAGATACGCAGTATTTT. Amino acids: CASSPARGQITDTQYF.